The following is a T cell receptor beta chain sequence with its context. Its specificity is not known. This entry comes from a study of PD-L1 blockade in urothelial cancer. Notes on the study in general: Clones that were tumor-associated expanded more in the blood of durable-benefit patients at 3 weeks.

The length of the CDR3 is 18 residues. Profiled with immunoSEQ multiplex PCR; TCRdb holds only in-frame clones, not every one. Seen here are about 48,000 clones, more than 75% observed once, and the top ten hold under 11%. Time point noted: peripheral blood 6 weeks after treatment start. Samples were collected from each patient before treatment and during treatment. Each patient gave between 1 and 8 of them in total. The material was PBMCs, obtained around atezolizumab (anti-PD-L1) treatment. The chain carries TRBV21-1 and TRBJ1-4; TRBD1, the table's D call, was not compared with the DNA. TRBV21-1 is a pseudogene locus. This clonotype was sampled from a man aged 60 to 75 with urothelial cancer. CDR3 DNA: TGTGCCAGCAGCATCATTGGGACAGGGGAAGTGGCGAATGAAAAACTGTTTTTT. The encoded protein is CASSIIGTGEVANEKLFF.